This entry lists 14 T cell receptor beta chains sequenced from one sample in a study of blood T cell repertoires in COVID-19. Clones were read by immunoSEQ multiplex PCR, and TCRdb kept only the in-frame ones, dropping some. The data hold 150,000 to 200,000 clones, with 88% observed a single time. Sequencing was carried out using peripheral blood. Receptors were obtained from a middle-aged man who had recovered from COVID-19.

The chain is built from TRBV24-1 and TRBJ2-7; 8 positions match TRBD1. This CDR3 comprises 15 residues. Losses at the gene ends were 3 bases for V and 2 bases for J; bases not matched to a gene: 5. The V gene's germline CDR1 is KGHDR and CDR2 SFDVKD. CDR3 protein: CATSDTGGPPYEQYF. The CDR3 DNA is TGTGCCACCAGTGATACAGGGGGTCCTCCCTACGAGCAGTACTTC.

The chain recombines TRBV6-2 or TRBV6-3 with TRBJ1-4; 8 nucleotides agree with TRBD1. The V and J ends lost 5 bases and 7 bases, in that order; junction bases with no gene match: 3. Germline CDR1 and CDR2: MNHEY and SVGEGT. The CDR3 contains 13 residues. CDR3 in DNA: TGTGCCAGCAGTCGGGGACAGGCTGAAAAACTGTTTTTT. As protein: CASSRGQAEKLFF.

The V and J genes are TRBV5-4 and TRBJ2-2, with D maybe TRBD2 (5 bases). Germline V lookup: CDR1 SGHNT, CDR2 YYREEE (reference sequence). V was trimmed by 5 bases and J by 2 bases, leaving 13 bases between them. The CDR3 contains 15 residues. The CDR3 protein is CASSREGLNTGELFF. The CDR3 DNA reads TGTGCCAGCAGTCGGGAAGGGTTAAACACCGGGGAGCTGTTTTTT.

DNA for the CDR3: TGTGCCAGCAGTTTTGGACAGACGTCCTCCTACGAGCAGTACTTC. It codes for CASSFGQTSSYEQYF. This chain uses TRBV28 with TRBJ2-7; weak D call: TRBD1 (6 bases). Between the trimmed V and J ends, which lost 3 bases and 0 bases, there was a span of 12 bases. The CDR3 is 15 residues long. Germline values: CDR1 MDHEN, CDR2 SYDVKM.

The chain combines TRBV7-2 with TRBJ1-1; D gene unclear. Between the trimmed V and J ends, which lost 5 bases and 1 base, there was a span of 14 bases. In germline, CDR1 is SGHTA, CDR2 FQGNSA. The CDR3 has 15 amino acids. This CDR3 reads CASSPSKASNTEAFF. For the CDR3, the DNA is TGTGCCAGCAGCCCCTCGAAAGCTTCGAACACTGAAGCTTTCTTT.

The CDR3 coding sequence is TGTGCCAGCATGAATTGGGGGGGAGCGTCAGATACGCAGTATTTT. This sequence encodes CASMNWGGASDTQYF. The genes are TRBV2 and TRBJ2-3, with TRBD2 matching over 7 bases. This CDR3 is 15 amino acids long. The junction had 11 bases not matched to a gene; V was cut back by 7 bases and J by 4 bases. The germline gives CDR1 SNHLY, CDR2 FYNNEI.

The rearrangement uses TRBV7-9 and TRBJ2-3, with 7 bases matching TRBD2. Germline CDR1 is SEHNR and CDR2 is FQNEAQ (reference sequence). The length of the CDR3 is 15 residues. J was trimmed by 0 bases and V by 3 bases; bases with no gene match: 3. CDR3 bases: TGTGCCAGCAGCTTCGGGGGGTCTAGCACAGATACGCAGTATTTT. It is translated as CASSFGGSSTDTQYF. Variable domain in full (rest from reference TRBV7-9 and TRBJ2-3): DTGVSQNPRHKITKRGQNVTFRCDPISEHNRLYWYRQTLGQGPEFLTYFQNEAQLEKSRLLSDRFSAERPKGSFSTLEIQRTEQGDSAMYLCASSFGGSSTDTQYFGPGTRLTVL.

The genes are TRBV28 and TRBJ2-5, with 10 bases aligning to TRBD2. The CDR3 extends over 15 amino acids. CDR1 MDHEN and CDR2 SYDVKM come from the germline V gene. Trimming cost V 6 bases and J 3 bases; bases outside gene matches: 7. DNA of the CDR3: TGTGCCAGCAGACCCGTAGCGGGGGGCGAAGAGACCCAGTACTTC. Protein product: CASRPVAGGEETQYF.

CDR3 bases: TGTGCCAGCAGTGATTCAGGGGCAATTGCTAATGAAAAACTGTTTTTT. It encodes CASSDSGAIANEKLFF. The genes are TRBV2 and TRBJ1-4, with D tentatively TRBD1 (6 bases). With 3 bases removed from V and 3 bases from J, the gap between germline ends came to 14 bases. Germline CDR1 SNHLY, CDR2 FYNNEI. This CDR3 spans 16 amino acids.

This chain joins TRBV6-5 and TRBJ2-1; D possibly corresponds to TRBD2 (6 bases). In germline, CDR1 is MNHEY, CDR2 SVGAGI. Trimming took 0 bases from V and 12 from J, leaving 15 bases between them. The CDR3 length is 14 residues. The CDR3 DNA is TGTGCCAGCAGTTACTCGAGGACTATATTCTCGCAGTTCTTC. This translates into CASSYSRTIFSQFF.

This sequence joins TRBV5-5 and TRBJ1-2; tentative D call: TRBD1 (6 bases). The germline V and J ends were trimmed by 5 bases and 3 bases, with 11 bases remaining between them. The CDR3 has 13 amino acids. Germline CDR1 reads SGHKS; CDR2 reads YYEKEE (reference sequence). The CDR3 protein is CASRQPGDYGYTF. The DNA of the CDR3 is TGTGCCAGCAGGCAGCCAGGGGACTATGGCTACACCTTC. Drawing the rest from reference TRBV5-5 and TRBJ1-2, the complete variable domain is DAGVTQSPTHLIKTRGQQVTLRCSPISGHKSVSWYQQVLGQGPQFIFQYYEKEERGRGNFPDRFSARQFPNYSSELNVNALLLGDSALYLCASRQPGDYGYTFGSGTRLTVV.

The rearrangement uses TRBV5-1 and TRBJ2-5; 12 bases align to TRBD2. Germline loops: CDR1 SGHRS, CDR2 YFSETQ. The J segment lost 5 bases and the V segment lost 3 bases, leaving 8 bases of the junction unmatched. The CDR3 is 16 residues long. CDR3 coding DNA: TGCGCCAGCAGCTCCCTAAGACTAGCGGGAGACGAGACCCAGTACTTC. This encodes CASSSLRLAGDETQYF.

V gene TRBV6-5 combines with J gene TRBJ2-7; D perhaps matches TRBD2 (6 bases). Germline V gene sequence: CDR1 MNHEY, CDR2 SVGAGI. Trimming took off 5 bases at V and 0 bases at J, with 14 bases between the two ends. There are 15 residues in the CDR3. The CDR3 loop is CASSLGTQSSYEQYF. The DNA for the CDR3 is TGTGCCAGCAGTCTCGGGACTCAAAGCTCCTACGAGCAGTACTTC.

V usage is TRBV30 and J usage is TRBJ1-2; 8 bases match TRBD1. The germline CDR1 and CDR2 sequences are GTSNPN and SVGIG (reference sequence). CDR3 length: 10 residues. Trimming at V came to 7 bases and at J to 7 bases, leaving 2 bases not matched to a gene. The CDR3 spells CASTGAGYTF. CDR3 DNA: TGTGCCTCGACAGGGGCTGGCTACACCTTC.